This is a list of T cell receptor beta chains from one sample in a study of CD8+ T cells in alopecia areata. Clones were sequenced by immunoSEQ multiplex PCR, and TCRdb holds only the in-frame ones, with some missing. The table has 150,000 to 200,000 clones, roughly three fifths seen once. This sample comprised CD8+ T cells sorted from blood, obtained at week 24, from a patient treated with tofacitinib. These receptors were taken from a human donor with alopecia areata. The CDR3 runs from the conserved cysteine through the conserved F or W. A D gene is named only where the DNA matches it firmly. The size entry is marked missing in some rows and otherwise reads once, few, many or a size class.

clone_size	v_call	d_call	cdr3_length	j_call	cdr3_aa	cdr3_nt
NA	TRBV5-6	NA	14	TRBJ1-1	CASSFGPGYTEAFF	TGTGCCAGCAGCTTCGGTCCAGGGTACACTGAAGCTTTCTTT
few	TRBV5-6	TRBD1	14	TRBJ2-4	CASSLGQGKNIQYF	TGTGCCAGCAGCTTAGGACAGGGCAAAAACATTCAGTACTTC
NA	TRBV5-1	TRBD1	15	TRBJ2-3	CASSLSGQGADTQYF	TGCGCCAGCAGCTTAAGCGGACAGGGGGCAGATACGCAGTATTTT
few	TRBV29-1	TRBD1	13	TRBJ2-7	CSVVGGTEYEQYF	TGCAGCGTTGTTGGTGGGACAGAGTACGAGCAGTACTTC
once	TRBV5-6	NA	14	TRBJ1-2	CASSLGQTIYGYTF	TGTGCCAGCAGCTTGGGACAAACAATCTATGGCTACACCTTC
NA	TRBV6-5	NA	14	TRBJ2-1	CASSYTAGRNEQFF	TGTGCCAGCAGTTACACGGCGGGGCGGAATGAGCAGTTCTTC
NA	TRBV25-1	NA	14	TRBJ2-7	CASSEITSSYEQYF	TGTGCCAGCAGTGAAATTACGAGCTCCTACGAGCAGTACTTC
NA	TRBV27	NA	13	TRBJ1-1	CASALGRIYEAFF	TGTGCCAGCGCCCTGGGGAGGATCTATGAAGCTTTCTTT
NA	TRBV9	NA	14	TRBJ2-7	CASSVGEADYEQYF	TGTGCCAGCAGCGTAGGAGAGGCAGACTACGAGCAGTACTTC
NA	TRBV12-5	NA	14	TRBJ1-4	CASGLGQGREKLFF	TGTGCTAGTGGTTTGGGGCAGGGGCGTGAAAAACTGTTTTTT
NA	TRBV30	NA	13	TRBJ2-7	CAWSVSGGGEQYF	TGTGCCTGGAGTGTATCAGGGGGAGGGGAGCAGTACTTC
NA	TRBV19	NA	15	TRBJ2-1	CASSIVSLSYNEQFF	TGTGCCAGTAGTATAGTAAGTCTGTCCTACAATGAGCAGTTCTTC
NA	TRBV30	NA	15	TRBJ2-3	CAFGTTGGSTDTQYF	TGTGCCTTCGGAACGACAGGCGGTAGTACAGATACGCAGTATTTT
NA	TRBV7-3	TRBD2	17	TRBJ2-3	CASSPIQAGGLTDTQYF	TGTGCCAGCAGCCCGATACAAGCGGGGGGGCTTACAGATACGCAGTATTTT